The present TCR beta chain was sequenced within a study of Ad26.COV2.S vaccination and SARS-CoV-2 variants. Germline V gene lookup returns CDR1 SGHVS and CDR2 FNYEAQ. With V trimmed by 2 bases and J by 5 bases, 6 bases remained unmatched. The CDR3 is 15 residues long. Regarding treatment: 15 to 20 received Ad26.COV2.S at low or high dose, single or two shots; a few received placebo; per-sample allocation not given. Day 63 after the first vaccine or placebo injection was the time point for sampling. The table came from immunoSEQ multiplex PCR; TCRdb's copy has only in-frame clones and leaves some out. The data contain about 440,000 clones, 90% of them singletons.

Sequenced material: peripheral blood, taken in a trial of Ad26.COV2.S vaccine versus placebo. V gene TRBV7-6 combines with J gene TRBJ1-2, with 9 bases that match TRBD1. This receptor was taken from a person aged 18-60 years who received the Ad26.COV2.S COVID-19 vaccine or a placebo. This CDR3 is CASSLNRGRFYGYTF. Written as DNA, the CDR3 is TGTGCCAGCAGCTTAAACAGGGGGCGCTTTTATGGCTACACCTTC.